This TCR beta chain was identified during a study of T-cell memory formation after mild COVID-19. Study-level points and caveats: Contracting clones from day 15 to 85 showed balanced CD4/CD8; later expanders favored CD4+. The appearance of some responding clones in pre-infection memory suggested that cross-reactive memory joined.

CDR3 length equals 13 residues. The ends were cut back, 7 bases at V and 2 bases at J, with 10 bases in the middle. Germline lookup yields CDR1 SGHNT and CDR2 YYREEE (reference sequence). Constant-segment primers and 5'RACE yielded cDNA libraries for TCR alpha and TCR beta, each carrying sample barcodes and UMIs. One entry per CDR3 protein results from TCRdb running MiXCR on the 5' RACE reads. Here the sample spans hundreds of thousands of distinct CDR3 sequences, around a sixth being singletons. There are a few counts of this clonotype. Its matching antigen is unknown. The receptor's source is an adult woman who had mild COVID-19 (a few samples of this study predate the infection). Cell type and time point are not known. J is TRBJ1-3 and V is TRBV5-4; D is unresolved. The sample comprised PBMCs or a T cell subset sorted from them (not recorded which). CDR3: CASALHAGNTIYF. The CDR3 nucleotides read TGTGCCAGCGCGCTCCATGCTGGAAACACCATATATTTT.